Listed here are 12 T cell receptor beta chains from one sample, sequenced in a study of control samples from healthy donors and cancer patients. Measured with immunoSEQ multiplex PCR; TCRdb has only the in-frame clones, and not every one. Among about 96,000 clones listed, 85% to 95% were seen once. The material sequenced was blood. The receptors derive from a man between 18 and 29 years old in good health.

The chain has TRBV19 and TRBJ2-1, with 7 positions matching TRBD1. With 6 bases clipped from V and 6 bases from J, the junction kept 11 bases outside the gene matches. This CDR3 is built from 15 residues. Germline CDR1 reads LNHDA; CDR2 reads SQIVND (reference sequence). The CDR3 spells CASRQTGVFGNEQFF. The CDR3 DNA sequence: TGTGCCAGTAGGCAAACAGGGGTGTTCGGCAATGAGCAGTTCTTC. Full variable domain (remainder filled in from reference TRBV19 and TRBJ2-1): DGGITQSPKYLFRKEGQNVTLSCEQNLNHDAMYWYRQDPGQGLRLIYYSQIVNDFQKGDIAEGYSVSREKKESFPLTVTSAQKNPTAFYLCASRQTGVFGNEQFFGPGTRLTVL.

The chain joins TRBV6-5 to TRBJ1-1; D might be TRBD1 (6 bases). Trimming stripped 6 bases from V and 9 bases from J, with 23 bases between. Per germline, CDR1 MNHEY and CDR2 SVGAGI. The CDR3 totals 15 residues. The CDR3 bases are TGTGCCAGCAGCCCGAAAGCCGGGACACGATCCAAAGCTTTCTTT. Translated: CASSPKAGTRSKAFF.

The chain has TRBV9 and TRBJ1-1; D uncertain. CDR1 is SGDLS, CDR2 YYNGEE, per germline. The CDR3 extends over 17 amino acids. The germline V and J ends were trimmed by 1 base and 4 bases, with 20 bases remaining between them. The CDR3, as DNA: TGTGCCAGCAGCGTAAACACCTTAGGGCTTCGAGGCACTGAAGCTTTCTTT. It yields the protein CASSVNTLGLRGTEAFF.

The chain employs TRBV4-1 and TRBJ2-1; D may be TRBD2 (5 bases). V was trimmed by 0 bases and J by 2 bases, leaving 14 bases between them. Germline CDR1 reads MGHRA; CDR2 reads YSYEKL. The CDR3 has 17 amino acids. The DNA for the CDR3 is TGCGCCAGCAGCCAAGACTCTGCTAGCCGCCCCTACAATGAGCAGTTCTTC. It codes for CASSQDSASRPYNEQFF.

The rearrangement links TRBV7-9 to TRBJ1-5, with D uncertain. The CDR3 is 14 residues long. Germline V gene lookup returns CDR1 SEHNR and CDR2 FQNEAQ (reference sequence). The V and J ends lost 5 bases and 5 bases respectively, with 13 bases between them. Here the CDR3 reads CASSPPGIDQPQHF. The CDR3 DNA follows: TGTGCCAGCAGCCCTCCGGGGATCGATCAGCCCCAGCATTTT.

The chain couples TRBV15 to TRBJ2-1; 16 positions match TRBD2. CDR1 is LNHNV, CDR2 YYDKDF, per germline (reference sequence). The CDR3 is 15 residues long. Germline trimming cut 4 bases from V and 7 bases from J; bases unmatched to any gene: 1. The CDR3 DNA sequence: TGTGCCACCAGCACGGGACTAGCGGGGGGGAATGAGCAGTTCTTC. Its protein is CATSTGLAGGNEQFF.

J is TRBJ1-5 and V is TRBV1. TRBV1 is described as a pseudogene. The CDR3 has 14 residues. The CDR3 is CTSSQEDSNQPQHF. CDR3 coding DNA: TGCACCAGCAGCCAAGAGGACAGCAATCAGCCCCAGCATTTT.

The rearrangement joins TRBV10-2 to TRBJ1-1; D gene unclear. V lost 6 bases and J lost 7, with 15 bases in between. CDR1 and CDR2 from the germline V gene are WSHSY and SAAADI. This CDR3 has 13 amino acids. The DNA for the CDR3 is TGCGCCAGCAGGGAGGGAGAGATTGGTGAAGCTTTCTTT. Protein product: CASREGEIGEAFF.

V usage is TRBV5-1 and J usage is TRBJ2-7; D remains ambiguous. The CDR3 length is 13 residues. The germline CDR1 and CDR2 sequences are SGHRS and YFSETQ. The ends were cut back, 5 bases at V and 3 bases at J, with 12 bases in the middle. The CDR3 region has the DNA TGCGCCAGCAGTTCATCCCGAGGCTACGAGCAGTACTTC. Translation gives CASSSSRGYEQYF.

The chain links TRBV7-3 to TRBJ1-6; TRBD1 might be the D (5 bases). CDR3 length: 13 amino acids. Trimming removed 4 bases from V and 7 bases from J, with 8 bases in between. Germline CDR1 and CDR2: SGHTA and FQGTGA. The CDR3 DNA follows: TGTGCCAGCAGCTCTAGACAGAATTCACCCCTCCACTTT. It yields the protein CASSSRQNSPLHF.

The V gene is TRBV6-2 or TRBV6-3, the J gene TRBJ2-5, with 7 bases aligning to TRBD2. Trimming cost V 6 bases and J 2 bases; bases outside gene matches: 9. CDR1 is MNHEY and CDR2 is SVGEGT in the germline V gene. This CDR3 contains 15 residues. The CDR3 sequence: CASSLYLAAQETQYF. The CDR3 DNA sequence: TGTGCCAGCAGCTTATACCTAGCGGCTCAAGAGACCCAGTACTTC.

This chain joins TRBV6-5 and TRBJ1-4, with 7 positions matching TRBD1. The CDR3 sequence is 14 residues long. Germline V gives CDR1 MNHEY, CDR2 SVGAGI. Trimming took 8 bases from V and 7 from J; bases not matched to a gene: 10. The CDR3 is CASGITGTVEKLFF. The CDR3 DNA reads as TGTGCCAGCGGTATCACCGGGACAGTTGAAAAACTGTTTTTT.